This T cell receptor beta chain was found in a study of blood T cell repertoires in COVID-19. On the study more broadly: From the United States, Italy and Spain came samples of acute and convalescent COVID-19. Sources were T cells, B-cell-depleted T cells, or PBMCs; the material itself was cDNA or gDNA.

In the original analysis: Estimation of nucleated cell counts relied on the amplification of reference gene primers. The assay was immunoSEQ multiplex PCR, and TCRdb's table has in-frame clones only and misses some. The V and J calls and clone size are taken from that table; D and trimming were inferred from the DNA. The sample holds 52,000 or so clones, around 91% seen once. Trimming removed 3 bases from V and 9 bases from J, with 12 bases in between. The CDR3 has 13 amino acids. CDR1 and CDR2 from the germline V gene are MDHEN and SYDVKM. The V and J genes are TRBV28 and TRBJ2-1, with D perhaps matching TRBD2 (5 bases). What was sequenced was peripheral blood. The sequence derives from a human donor in a cohort sampled during active COVID-19. The CDR3 nucleotides are TGTGCCAGCAGTTTGGTCCTTCGGGGTGAGCAGTTCTTC. It yields the protein CASSLVLRGEQFF.